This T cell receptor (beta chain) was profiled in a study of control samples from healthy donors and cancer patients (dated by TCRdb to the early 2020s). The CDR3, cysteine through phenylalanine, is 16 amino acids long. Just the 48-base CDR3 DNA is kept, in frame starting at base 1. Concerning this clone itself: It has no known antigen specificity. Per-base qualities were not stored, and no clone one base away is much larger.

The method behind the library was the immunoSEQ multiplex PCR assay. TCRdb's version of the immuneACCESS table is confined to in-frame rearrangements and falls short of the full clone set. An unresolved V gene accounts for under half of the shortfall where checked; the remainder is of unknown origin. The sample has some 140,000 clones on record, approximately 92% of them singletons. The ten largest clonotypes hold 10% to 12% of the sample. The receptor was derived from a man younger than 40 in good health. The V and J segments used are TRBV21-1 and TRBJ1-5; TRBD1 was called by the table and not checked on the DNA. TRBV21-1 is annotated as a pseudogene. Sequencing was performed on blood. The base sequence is TGTGCCAGCAGCAAGGCCGACAGGGGAGGGGATCAGCCCCAGCATTTT. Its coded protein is CASSKADRGGDQPQHF.